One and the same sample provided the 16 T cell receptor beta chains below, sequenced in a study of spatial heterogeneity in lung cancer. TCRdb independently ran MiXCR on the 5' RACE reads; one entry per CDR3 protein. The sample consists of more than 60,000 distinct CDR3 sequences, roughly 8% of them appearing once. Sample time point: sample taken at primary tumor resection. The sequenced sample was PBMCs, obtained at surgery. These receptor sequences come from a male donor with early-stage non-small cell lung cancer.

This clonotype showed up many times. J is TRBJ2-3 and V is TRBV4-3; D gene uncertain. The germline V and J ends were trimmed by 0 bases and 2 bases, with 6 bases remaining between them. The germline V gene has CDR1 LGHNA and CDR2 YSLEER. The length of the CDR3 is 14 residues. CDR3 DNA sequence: TGCGCCAGCAGCCAAGAGTTCATCACAGATACGCAGTATTTT. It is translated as CASSQEFITDTQYF.

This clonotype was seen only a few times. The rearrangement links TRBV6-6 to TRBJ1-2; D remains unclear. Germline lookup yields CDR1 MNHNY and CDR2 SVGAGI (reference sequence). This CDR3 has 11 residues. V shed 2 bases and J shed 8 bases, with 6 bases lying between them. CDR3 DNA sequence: TGTGCCAGCAGTTACGGTGGCGGCTACACCTTC. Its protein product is CASSYGGGYTF.

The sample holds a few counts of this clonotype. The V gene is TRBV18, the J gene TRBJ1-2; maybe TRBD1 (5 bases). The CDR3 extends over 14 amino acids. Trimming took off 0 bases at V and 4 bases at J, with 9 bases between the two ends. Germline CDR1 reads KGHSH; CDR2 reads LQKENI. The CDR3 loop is CASSPPTESYGYTF. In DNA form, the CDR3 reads TGTGCCAGCTCACCACCGACAGAATCCTATGGCTACACCTTC.

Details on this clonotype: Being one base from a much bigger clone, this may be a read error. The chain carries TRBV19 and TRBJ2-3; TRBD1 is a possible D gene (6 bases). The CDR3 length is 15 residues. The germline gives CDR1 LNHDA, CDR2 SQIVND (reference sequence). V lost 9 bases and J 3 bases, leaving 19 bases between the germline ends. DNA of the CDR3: TGTGCCAGCAATAGGTGGACAGCCATTACAGATACGCAGTATTTT. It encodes CASNRWTAITDTQYF.

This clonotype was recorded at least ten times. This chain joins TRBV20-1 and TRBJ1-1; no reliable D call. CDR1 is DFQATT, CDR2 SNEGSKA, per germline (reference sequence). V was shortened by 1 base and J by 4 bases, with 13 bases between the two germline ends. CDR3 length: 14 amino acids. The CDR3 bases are TGCAGTGCTAGAGCCTCCCTGGCGGGCACTGAAGCTTTCTTT. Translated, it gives CSARASLAGTEAFF.

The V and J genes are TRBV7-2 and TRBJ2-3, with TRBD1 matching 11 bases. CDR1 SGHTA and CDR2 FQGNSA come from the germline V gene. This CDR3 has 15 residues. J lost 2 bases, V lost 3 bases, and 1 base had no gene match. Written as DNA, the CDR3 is TGTGCCAGCAGCTTCGGACAGGGGGCCACAGATACGCAGTATTTT. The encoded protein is CASSFGQGATDTQYF.

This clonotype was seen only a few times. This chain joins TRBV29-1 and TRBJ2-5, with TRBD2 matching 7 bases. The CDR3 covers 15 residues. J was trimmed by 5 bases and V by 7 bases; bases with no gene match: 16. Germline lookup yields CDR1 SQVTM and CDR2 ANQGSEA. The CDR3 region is CSAPPQAGVRETQYF. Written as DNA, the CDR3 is TGCAGCGCCCCTCCACAGGCGGGAGTACGGGAGACCCAGTACTTC.

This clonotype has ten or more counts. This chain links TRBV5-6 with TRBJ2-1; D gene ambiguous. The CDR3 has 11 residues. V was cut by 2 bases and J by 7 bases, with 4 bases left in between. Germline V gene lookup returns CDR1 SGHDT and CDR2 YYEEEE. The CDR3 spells CASSFDNEQFF. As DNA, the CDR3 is TGTGCCAGCAGCTTTGATAATGAGCAGTTCTTC. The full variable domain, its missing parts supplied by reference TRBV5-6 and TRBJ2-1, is DAGVTQSPTHLIKTRGQQVTLRCSPKSGHDTVSWYQQALGQGPQFIFQYYEEEERQRGNFPDRFSGHQFPNYSSELNVNALLLGDSALYLCASSFDNEQFFGPGTRLTVL.

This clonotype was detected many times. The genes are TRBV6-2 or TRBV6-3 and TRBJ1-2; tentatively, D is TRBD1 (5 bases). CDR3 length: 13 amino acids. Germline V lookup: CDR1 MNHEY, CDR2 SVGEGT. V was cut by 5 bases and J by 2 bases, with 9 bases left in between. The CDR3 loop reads CASSQGRNYGYTF. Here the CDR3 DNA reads TGTGCCAGCAGTCAGGGACGGAACTATGGCTACACCTTC.

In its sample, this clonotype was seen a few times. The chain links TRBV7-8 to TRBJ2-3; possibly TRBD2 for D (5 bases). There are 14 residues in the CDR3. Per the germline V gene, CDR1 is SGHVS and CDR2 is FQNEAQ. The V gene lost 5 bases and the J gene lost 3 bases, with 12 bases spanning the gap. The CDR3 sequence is CASSRPSGTDTQYF. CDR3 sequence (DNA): TGTGCCAGCAGCCGGCCCAGCGGAACAGATACGCAGTATTTT.

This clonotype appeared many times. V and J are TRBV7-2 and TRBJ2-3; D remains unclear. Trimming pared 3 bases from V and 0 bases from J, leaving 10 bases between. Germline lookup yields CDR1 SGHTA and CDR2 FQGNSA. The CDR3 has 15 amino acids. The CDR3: CASSLRGVSTDTQYF. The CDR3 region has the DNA TGTGCCAGCAGCTTGCGAGGAGTTAGCACAGATACGCAGTATTTT.

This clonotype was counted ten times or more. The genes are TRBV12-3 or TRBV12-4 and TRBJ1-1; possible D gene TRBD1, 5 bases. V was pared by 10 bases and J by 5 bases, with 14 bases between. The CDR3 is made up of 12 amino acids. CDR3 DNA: TGTGCCACACAGGTCCCAGGGACTGAAGCTTTCTTT. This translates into CATQVPGTEAFF.

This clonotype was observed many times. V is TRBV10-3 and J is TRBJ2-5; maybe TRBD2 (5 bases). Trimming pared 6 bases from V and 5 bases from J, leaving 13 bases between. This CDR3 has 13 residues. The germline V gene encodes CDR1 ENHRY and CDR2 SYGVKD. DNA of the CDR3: TGTGCCATCAGAGATCCCCCTAGCGAGACCCAGTACTTC. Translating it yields CAIRDPPSETQYF.

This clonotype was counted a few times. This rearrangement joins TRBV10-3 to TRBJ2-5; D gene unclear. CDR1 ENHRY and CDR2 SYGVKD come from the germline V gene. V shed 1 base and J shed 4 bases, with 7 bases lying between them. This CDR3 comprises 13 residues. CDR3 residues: CAISELSGETQYF. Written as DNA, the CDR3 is TGTGCCATCAGTGAGTTGAGTGGAGAGACCCAGTACTTC.

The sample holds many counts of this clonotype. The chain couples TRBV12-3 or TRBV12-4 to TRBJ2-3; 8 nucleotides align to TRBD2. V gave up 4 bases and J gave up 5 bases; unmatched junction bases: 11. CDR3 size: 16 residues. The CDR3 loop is CASSYLSGSVEDTQYF. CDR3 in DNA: TGTGCCAGCAGTTACTTAAGCGGGAGTGTTGAAGATACGCAGTATTTT.

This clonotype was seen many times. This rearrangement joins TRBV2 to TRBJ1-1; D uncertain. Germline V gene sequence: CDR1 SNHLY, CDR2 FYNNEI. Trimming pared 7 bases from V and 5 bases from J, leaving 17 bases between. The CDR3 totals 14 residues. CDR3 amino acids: CASKEGTWETEAFF. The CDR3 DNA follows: TGTGCCAGCAAAGAGGGAACCTGGGAGACTGAAGCTTTCTTT. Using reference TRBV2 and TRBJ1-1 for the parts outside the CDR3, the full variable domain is EPEVTQTPSHQVTQMGQEVILRCVPISNHLYFYWYRQILGQKVEFLVSFYNNEISEKSEIFDDQFSVERPDGSNFTLKIRSTKLEDSAMYFCASKEGTWETEAFFGQGTRLTVV.